The sequence of this T cell receptor (beta chain) was determined in a study of tumour-infiltrating T cells in Burkitt lymphoma. As for the study in general: Overall and progression-free survival were predicted by productive clonality.

Profiling relied on immunoSEQ multiplex PCR, and the TCRdb table lists in-frame clones only, not all of them. The repertoire has roughly 13,000 clones, around 75% of them found once; the top ten carry 6% to 8.5%. The CDR3 has 16 amino acids. V dropped 1 base and J dropped 5 bases, with 17 bases sitting between them. Looked up from germline, CDR1 is LGHNA and CDR2 is YNFKEQ. The sample was tumor tissue. The sequence came from a human donor with diffuse large B-cell lymphoma. The V and J genes are TRBV4-2 and TRBJ1-1; weak D call: TRBD1 (6 bases). The CDR3 DNA reads TGTGCCAGCAGCCAAGTCAGGGACAAGGGGGAGACTGAAGCTTTCTTT. Translated, it gives CASSQVRDKGETEAFF.